In this sample, the clone carrying this TCR beta chain turned up many times. This entry belongs to a study of control samples from healthy donors and cancer patients. The protocol was immunoSEQ multiplex PCR, while the TCRdb copy is restricted to in-frame clones and leaves out a portion. The table has tens of thousands of clones, about 89% seen once. CDR3 size: 17 residues. Germline V gene data show CDR1 as LGHDT and CDR2 as YNNKEL (reference sequence). Trimming left V 1 base short and J 5 bases short, with 20 bases between. This sequence joins TRBV3-1 (or the pseudogene TRBV3-2) and TRBJ1-2, with D hard to call. This clonotype originated in a man aged 45-60 years in good health. The sequenced sample consisted of blood. The CDR3 DNA follows: TGTGCCAGCAGCCAAGGGTGGGAAGTAAGGCGGGCGTATGGCTACACCTTC. This codes for CASSQGWEVRRAYGYTF.